This T cell receptor (beta chain) was obtained from a study of early T cells in non-severe SARS-CoV-2 infection. Study-wide context: Chains were unpaired, as sequencing was done on bulk RNA from unsorted whole blood. Whole-study results and caveats: Clonotype matching in VDJdb favored anti-spike CD8 responses and did not capture private and CD4 specificities.

V lost 9 bases and J 0 bases, leaving 12 bases between the germline ends. This CDR3 has 14 amino acids. Germline assignment: CDR1 KGHDR and CDR2 SFDVKD. The TCR library protocol attached unique molecular identifiers to the individual cDNA molecules. TCRdb itself ran the 5' RACE reads through MiXCR, one entry per CDR3 protein. Among some 80,000 distinct CDR3 sequences listed, 9% to 15% were seen once. On this clonotype: What it recognizes is unknown. This clone may be a read error of a much larger clone one base away.

The sequenced sample consisted of whole blood. This TCR was recovered from an adult who was a healthcare worker with PCR-confirmed SARS-CoV-2 infection or an uninfected control (not recorded which). J is TRBJ2-3 and V is TRBV24-1; D is unclear. CDR3 in amino acids: CATFGLSSTDTQYF. The DNA for the CDR3 is TGTGCCACCTTTGGGCTTTCTAGCACAGATACGCAGTATTTT.